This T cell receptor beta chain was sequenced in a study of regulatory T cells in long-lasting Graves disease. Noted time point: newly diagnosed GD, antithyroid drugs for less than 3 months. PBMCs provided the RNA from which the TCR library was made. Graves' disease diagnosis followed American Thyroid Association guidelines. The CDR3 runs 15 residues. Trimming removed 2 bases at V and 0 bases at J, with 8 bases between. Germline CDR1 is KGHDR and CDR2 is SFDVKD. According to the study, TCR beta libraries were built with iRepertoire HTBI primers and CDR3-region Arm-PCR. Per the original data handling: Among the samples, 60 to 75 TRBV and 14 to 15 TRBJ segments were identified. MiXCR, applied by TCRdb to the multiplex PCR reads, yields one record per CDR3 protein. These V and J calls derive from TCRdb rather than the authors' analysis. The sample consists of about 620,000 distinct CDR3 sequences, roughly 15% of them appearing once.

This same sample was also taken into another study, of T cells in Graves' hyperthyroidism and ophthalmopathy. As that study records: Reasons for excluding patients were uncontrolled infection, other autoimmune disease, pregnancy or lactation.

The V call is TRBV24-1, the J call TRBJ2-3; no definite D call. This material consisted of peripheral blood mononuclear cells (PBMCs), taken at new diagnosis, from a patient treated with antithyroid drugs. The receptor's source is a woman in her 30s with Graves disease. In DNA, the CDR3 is TGTGCCACCAGTGATTCCAAGACTAGCACAGATACGCAGTATTTT. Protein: CATSDSKTSTDTQYF.